This passage covers 11 T cell receptor beta chains from one sample sequenced in a study of blood T cell repertoires in COVID-19. Measured with immunoSEQ multiplex PCR; TCRdb has only the in-frame clones, and not every one. The table lists 260,000 or so clones, approximately 88% of them singletons. Material: PBMCs or T cells enriched from blood (not recorded which). The source of these receptors is a woman in her 40s with acute COVID-19.

The CDR3 reads CASSVRTGTEDTQYF. In DNA, the CDR3 is TGTGCCAGCAGCGTACGGACAGGGACGGAAGATACGCAGTATTTT. The chain joins TRBV9 to TRBJ2-3; 8 bases match TRBD1. CDR3 length: 15 amino acids. V was pared by 1 base and J by 5 bases, with 6 bases of the junction left unmatched. CDR1 is SGDLS, CDR2 YYNGEE, per germline.

The V and J genes are TRBV11-3 and TRBJ2-5; no firm D call. Trimming took off 5 bases at V and 2 bases at J, with 12 bases between the two ends. CDR3 length: 14 residues. The germline CDR1 and CDR2 sequences are SGHNT and YENEEA. The CDR3 spells CASSLPTRQETQYF. The CDR3, as DNA: TGTGCCAGCAGCCTACCCACGAGACAAGAGACCCAGTACTTC.

This sequence joins TRBV4-2 and TRBJ1-2; D not resolved. V dropped 0 bases and J dropped 4 bases, with 12 bases sitting between them. The CDR3 length is 15 residues. CDR1 is LGHNA, CDR2 YNFKEQ, per germline. The chain's CDR3 is CASSQDSEVIYGYTF. The CDR3 nucleotides read TGTGCCAGCAGCCAAGATTCAGAGGTGATCTATGGCTACACCTTC.

The chain has TRBV6-2 or TRBV6-3 and TRBJ2-1, with 7 bases fitting TRBD2. The CDR3 is 15 amino acids. The V gene's germline CDR1 is MNHEY and CDR2 SVGEGT. With V trimmed by 0 bases and J by 8 bases, 7 bases remained unmatched. The CDR3 DNA follows: TGTGCCAGCAGTTACTCGGCGGCTAGCGGCCATGAGCAGTTCTTC. Its protein is CASSYSAASGHEQFF.

J is TRBJ2-1 and V is TRBV7-2, with 8 bases identical to TRBD2. CDR1 is SGHTA and CDR2 is FQGNSA in the germline V gene. V lost 3 bases, J lost 5 bases, and 6 bases stayed unmatched. This CDR3 has 15 amino acids. DNA for the CDR3: TGTGCCAGCAGCTTGGCGGGAGGAACACACAATGAGCAGTTCTTC. It yields the protein CASSLAGGTHNEQFF.

V and J are TRBV21-1 and TRBJ2-4; TRBD2, the D gene given by the table, was not confirmed from the DNA. TRBV21-1 is labeled a pseudogene. The CDR3 length is 19 residues. CDR3 residues: CASRTSGSFVGLGKNIQYF. CDR3 nucleotides: TGTGCCAGCAGGACTAGCGGGAGTTTCGTGGGTTTGGGCAAAAACATTCAGTACTTC.

The chain uses TRBV10-2 and TRBJ2-1; a possible D gene is TRBD1 (5 bases). Trimming shortened V by 4 bases and J by 8 bases, and 9 bases separated the two germline ends. Germline CDR1 WSHSY, CDR2 SAAADI. This CDR3 comprises 12 residues. CDR3 region: CASSGQGHEQFF. CDR3 in DNA: TGCGCCAGCAGTGGGCAGGGTCATGAGCAGTTCTTC.

The rearrangement joins TRBV27 to TRBJ2-7; 8 positions match TRBD1. Germline CDR1 is MNHEY and CDR2 is SMNVEV (reference sequence). J gave up 1 base and V 7 bases, and 21 bases lay outside the gene matches. CDR3 length equals 19 residues. CDR3: CASNPRLPTRQGWSYEQYF. The CDR3 region has the DNA TGTGCCAGCAATCCCCGGCTCCCAACCAGACAGGGGTGGTCCTACGAGCAGTACTTC.

This rearrangement joins TRBV6-2 or TRBV6-3 to TRBJ2-7, with D maybe TRBD1 (5 bases). The CDR3 sequence is 16 residues long. Trimming took off 3 bases at V and 4 bases at J, with 19 bases between the two ends. Per the germline V gene, CDR1 is MNHEY and CDR2 is SVGEGT. The CDR3 DNA reads TGTGCCAGCAGTTATCAGTTAGTCGCCAAGGGGTACGAGCAGTACGTC. It yields the protein CASSYQLVAKGYEQYV.

The V gene is TRBV6-5, the J gene TRBJ1-5, with a tentative D call TRBD1 (5 bases). CDR1 and CDR2 (germline): MNHEY, SVGAGI. This CDR3 region has 13 residues. V shed 7 bases and J shed 4 bases, with 11 bases lying between them. As DNA, the CDR3 is TGTGCCAGCACCATACGGGGGAATCAGCCCCAGCATTTT. Protein: CASTIRGNQPQHF.

This rearrangement joins TRBV27 to TRBJ2-5, with D perhaps matching TRBD1 (6 bases). The V gene lost 5 bases and the J gene lost 5 bases, with 21 bases spanning the gap. Germline V CDR1 and CDR2: MNHEY, SMNVEV (reference sequence). The length of the CDR3 is 16 residues. This chain's CDR3 is CASSPTIRQARETQYF. CDR3 coding DNA: TGTGCCAGCAGTCCGACAATCCGACAGGCCCGGGAGACCCAGTACTTC.